This T cell receptor beta chain stems from a study of blood T cell repertoires in COVID-19 (dated by TCRdb to 2018 to 2020). Regarding the study in general: Samples from collaborators originated in the United States, Italy and Spain and spanned both the acute and convalescent phases of COVID-19. Samples were obtained from the ongoing ImmuneRACE study (first 160 participants) and from over 1,000 subjects provided by 6 global collaborators. Sample metadata almost always included a de-identified subject ID, COVID-19 status, age in years and sex. Subjects who had been exposed to COVID-19, were actively infected with it, or had recovered from it provided the deeply sampled blood TCRbeta repertoires that made up the dataset. HLA class I and class II types, where available, came from metadata supplied by the sample provider rather than from assay-based typing. The material from the prospective study consisted of cDNA or gDNA derived from T cells, B-cell-depleted T cells, or PBMCs. The repertoires were released in a freely available public database intended as a resource for research on the immune response to SARS-CoV-2. Study-level results and caveats: The amount of clinical and demographic metadata varied by source and participant and was provided uncurated.

TCRbeta CDR3 regions were amplified from genomic DNA using the immunoSEQ Assay, a bias-controlled multiplex PCR. The original pipeline was this. The number of nucleated cells in each sample was estimated by amplification of reference gene primers within the assay. To quantify the absolute abundance of each unique TCRbeta CDR3 rearrangement, sequence reads were collapsed and filtered. For each sample, productive Simpson clonality was calculated as the square root of Simpson's diversity index across productive rearrangements. The table was pulled from immuneACCESS by TCRdb, which kept in-frame rearrangements only. Such tables lose some clones; where checked, under half of the loss comes from unresolved V genes, and the rest has no known cause. For V, J and clone size, that table is used; D and trimming come from the DNA. Recorded for this sample are more than 100,000 clones; 60% to 85% of them occurred a single time. 0.7% to 1% of the sample comes from the top ten.

Of note for this clone: The specificity of this receptor is unknown. Per-base qualities were not stored, and no clone one base away is much larger.

The collaborating institutions used their own protocols to collect whole blood in K2EDTA tubes. For TCRbeta analysis, collaborator samples were shipped as frozen whole blood, as isolated PBMCs, or as DNA extracted from either sample type. Trimming accounts for 3 bases at V and 1 base at J, while the number of junction bases matched to no gene is 2. CDR1 is given as LNHDA and CDR2 as SQIVND, both from the germline V gene (reference sequence). Its CDR3 holds 14 amino acids, cysteine through phenylalanine. Left in the record is the CDR3 DNA by itself, 42 bases read in frame from the first base. The receptor's source is a human donor with acute or convalescent COVID-19. The donor label of this sample is uncertain. Input material: peripheral blood. Recombination connected TRBV19 to TRBJ1-1; 7 of the junction bases match TRBD1. The nucleotide sequence is given as TGTGCCAGTAGTATGGGGGACAGGAACACTGAAGCTTTCTTT. Its protein is CASSMGDRNTEAFF.